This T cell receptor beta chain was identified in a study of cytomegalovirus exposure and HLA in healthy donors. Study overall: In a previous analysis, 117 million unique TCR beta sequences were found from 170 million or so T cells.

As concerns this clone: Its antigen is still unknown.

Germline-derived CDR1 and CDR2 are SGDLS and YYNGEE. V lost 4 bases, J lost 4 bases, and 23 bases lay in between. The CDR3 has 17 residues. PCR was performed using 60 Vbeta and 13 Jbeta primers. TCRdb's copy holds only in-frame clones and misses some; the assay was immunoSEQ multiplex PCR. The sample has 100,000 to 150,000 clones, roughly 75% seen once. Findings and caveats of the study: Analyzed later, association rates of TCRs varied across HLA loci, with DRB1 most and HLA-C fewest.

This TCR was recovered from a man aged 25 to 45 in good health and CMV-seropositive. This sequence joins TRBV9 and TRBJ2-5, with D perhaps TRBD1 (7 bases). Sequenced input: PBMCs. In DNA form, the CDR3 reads TGTGCCAGCAGCAAAGGGGGCGGGAATAAGTTTGGAGAGACCCAGTACTTC. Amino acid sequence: CASSKGGGNKFGETQYF.